This T cell receptor beta chain emerged from a study of early T cells in non-severe SARS-CoV-2 infection. TCRdb passed the 5' RACE reads through MiXCR, listing each CDR3 protein once. The sample lists about 72,000 distinct CDR3 sequences; approximately 9.1% were seen once. This CDR3 has 13 amino acids. Trimming shortened V by 4 bases and J by 4 bases, and 11 bases separated the two germline ends. CDR1 and CDR2 from the germline V gene are SQVTM and ANQGSEA. The rearrangement links TRBV29-1 to TRBJ1-5; possibly TRBD1 for D (6 bases). The source material was whole blood. This clonotype originated in an adult who was a healthcare worker with PCR-confirmed SARS-CoV-2 infection or an uninfected control (not recorded which). The CDR3 sequence is CSVGGAGNQPQHF. The CDR3 DNA sequence: TGCAGCGTTGGGGGGGCAGGGAATCAGCCCCAGCATTTT.